This T cell receptor (beta chain) stems from a study of identical twins. Study-level findings and limits: Abundant beta clonotypes from cord blood bore fewer insertions; memory repertoires lacked this pattern.

The CDR3 length is 13 residues. Trimming removed 3 bases at V and 0 bases at J, with 3 bases between. Looked up from germline, CDR1 is ENHRY and CDR2 is SYGVKD. A universal primer site was incorporated via template switching, and the cDNA contained unique molecular identifiers. TCRdb ran MiXCR on the 5' RACE reads and lists one entry per CDR3 protein. This repertoire shows approximately 690,000 distinct CDR3 sequences, less than 7% found once; its top ten account for roughly 1.6%. This clonotype was observed many times. The antigen is not known. The sequence was collected from a man in his late teens or twenties in good health. Sequenced: naive T cells sorted from blood. This rearrangement joins TRBV10-3 to TRBJ1-5; D uncertain. CDR3 nucleotides: TGTGCCATCAGTGACGGTAGCAATCAGCCCCAGCATTTT. This codes for CAISDGSNQPQHF.